One T cell receptor (beta chain) is described in this entry. The entry originates in a study of memory CD4+ T cells and cytomegalovirus serostatus. Source study methods: After removing out-of-frame reads, approximately 2 million distinct TCRbeta sequences remained. Libraries were prepared by immunoSEQ multiplex PCR; TCRdb keeps only in-frame clonotypes and omits some of them. Clonal size and the V and J genes are those of that table, whereas D and trimming came from the DNA. The sample shows some 30,000 clones, under 80% of them seen only once. The CDR3 is made up of 12 amino acids. Trimming cost V 6 bases and J 2 bases, with 7 bases left between them. Germline V CDR1 and CDR2: SNHLY, FYNNEI. The sort gate was single viable CD3+CD4+CD8-CD45RO+ cells for memory CD4+ T cells.

This TCR was recovered from an adult in good health and CMV-seronegative. Some clones in this sample may be carry-over from other donors' samples. The sequencing input was memory CD4+ T cells from blood. The chain joins TRBV2 to TRBJ2-5, with unresolved D. The CDR3 DNA reads as TGTGCCAGCAGCGTTGTACAAGAGACCCAGTACTTC. Translating it yields CASSVVQETQYF.